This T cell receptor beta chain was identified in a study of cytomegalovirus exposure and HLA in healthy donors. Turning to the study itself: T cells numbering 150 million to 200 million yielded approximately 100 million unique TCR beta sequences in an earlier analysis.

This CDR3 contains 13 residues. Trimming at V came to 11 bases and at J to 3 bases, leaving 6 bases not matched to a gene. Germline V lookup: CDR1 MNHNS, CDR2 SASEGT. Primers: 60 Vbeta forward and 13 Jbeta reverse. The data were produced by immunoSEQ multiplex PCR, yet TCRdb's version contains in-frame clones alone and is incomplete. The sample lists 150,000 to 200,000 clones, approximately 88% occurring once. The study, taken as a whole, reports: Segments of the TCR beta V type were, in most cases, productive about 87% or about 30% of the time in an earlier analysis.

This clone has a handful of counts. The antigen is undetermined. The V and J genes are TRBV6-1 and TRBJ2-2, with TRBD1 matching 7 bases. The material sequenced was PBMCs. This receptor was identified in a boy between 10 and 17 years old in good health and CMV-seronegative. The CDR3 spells CAGLTGYTGELFF. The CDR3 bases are TGTGCCGGCCTGACAGGGTACACCGGGGAGCTGTTTTTT.